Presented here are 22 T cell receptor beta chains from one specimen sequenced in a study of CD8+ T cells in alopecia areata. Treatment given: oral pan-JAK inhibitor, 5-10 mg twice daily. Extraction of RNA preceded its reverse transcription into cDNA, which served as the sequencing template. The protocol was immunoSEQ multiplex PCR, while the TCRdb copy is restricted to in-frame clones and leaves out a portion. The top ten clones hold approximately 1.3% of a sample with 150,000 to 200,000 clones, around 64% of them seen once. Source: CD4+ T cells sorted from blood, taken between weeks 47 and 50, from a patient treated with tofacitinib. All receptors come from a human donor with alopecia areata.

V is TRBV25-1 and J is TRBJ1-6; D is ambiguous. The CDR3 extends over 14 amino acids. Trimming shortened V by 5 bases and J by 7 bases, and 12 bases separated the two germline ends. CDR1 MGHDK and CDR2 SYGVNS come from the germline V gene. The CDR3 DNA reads TGTGCCAGCAGTTCTGGACTGGGGAATTCACCCCTCCACTTT. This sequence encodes CASSSGLGNSPLHF. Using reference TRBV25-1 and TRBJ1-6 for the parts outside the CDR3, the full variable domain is EADIYQTPRYLVIGTGKKITLECSQTMGHDKMYWYQQDPGMELHLIHYSYGVNSTEKGDLSSESTVSRIRTEHFPLTLESARPSHTSQYLCASSSGLGNSPLHFGNGTRLTVT.

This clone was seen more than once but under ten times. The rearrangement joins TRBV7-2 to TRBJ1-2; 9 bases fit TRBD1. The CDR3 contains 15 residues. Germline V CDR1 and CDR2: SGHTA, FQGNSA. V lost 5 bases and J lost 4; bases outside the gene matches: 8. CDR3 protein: CASSRDRAESYGYTF. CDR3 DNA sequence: TGTGCCAGCAGCAGGGACAGGGCGGAGAGCTATGGCTACACCTTC.

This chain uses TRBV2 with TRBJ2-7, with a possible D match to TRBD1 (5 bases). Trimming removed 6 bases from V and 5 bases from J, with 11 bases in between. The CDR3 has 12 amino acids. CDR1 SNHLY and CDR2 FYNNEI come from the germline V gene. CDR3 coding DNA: TGTGCCAGCAGGATAGGGGCCGACGAGCAGTACTTC. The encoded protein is CASRIGADEQYF.

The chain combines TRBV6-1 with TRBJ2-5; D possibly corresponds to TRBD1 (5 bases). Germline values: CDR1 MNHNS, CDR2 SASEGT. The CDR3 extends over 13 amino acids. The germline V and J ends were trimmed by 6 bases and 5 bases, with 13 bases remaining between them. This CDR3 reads CASRPDSRETQYF. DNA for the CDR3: TGTGCCAGCAGACCCGACAGCAGGGAGACCCAGTACTTC.

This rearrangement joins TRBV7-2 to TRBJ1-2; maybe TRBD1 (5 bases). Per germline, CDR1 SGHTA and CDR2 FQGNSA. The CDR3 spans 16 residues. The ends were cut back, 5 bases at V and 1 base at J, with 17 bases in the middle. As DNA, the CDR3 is TGTGCCAGCAGCGTCCGGGCGGGGGAATTTAACTATGGCTACACCTTC. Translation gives CASSVRAGEFNYGYTF. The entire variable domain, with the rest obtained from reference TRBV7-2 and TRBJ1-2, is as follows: GAGVSQSPSNKVTEKGKDVELRCDPISGHTALYWYRQSLGQGLEFLIYFQGNSAPDKSGLPSDRFSAERTGGSVSTLTIQRTQQEDSAVYLCASSVRAGEFNYGYTFGSGTRLTVV.

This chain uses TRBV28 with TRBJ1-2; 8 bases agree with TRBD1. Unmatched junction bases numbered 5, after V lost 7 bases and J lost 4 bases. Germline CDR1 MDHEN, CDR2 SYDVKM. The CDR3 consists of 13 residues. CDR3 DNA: TGTGCCAGCAAATTAACAGGGGGCTATGGCTACACCTTC. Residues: CASKLTGGYGYTF.

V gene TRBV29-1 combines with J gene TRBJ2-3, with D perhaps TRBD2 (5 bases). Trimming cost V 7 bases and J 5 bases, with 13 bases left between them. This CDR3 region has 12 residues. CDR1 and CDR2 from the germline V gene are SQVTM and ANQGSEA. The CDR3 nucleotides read TGCAGCGGCTATAGCGTGGGAGATACGCAGTATTTT. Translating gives CSGYSVGDTQYF.

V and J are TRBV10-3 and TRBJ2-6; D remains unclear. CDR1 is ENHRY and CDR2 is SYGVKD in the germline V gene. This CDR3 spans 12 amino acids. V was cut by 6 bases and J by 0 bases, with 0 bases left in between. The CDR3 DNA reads TGTGCCATCAGCTCTGGGGCCAACGTCCTGACTTTC. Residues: CAISSGANVLTF.

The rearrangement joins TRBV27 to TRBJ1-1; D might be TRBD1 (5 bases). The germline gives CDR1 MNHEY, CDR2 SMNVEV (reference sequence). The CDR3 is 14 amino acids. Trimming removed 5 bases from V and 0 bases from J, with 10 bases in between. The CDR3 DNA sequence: TGTGCCAGCAGTCTACAGGTTATGAACACTGAAGCTTTCTTT. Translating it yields CASSLQVMNTEAFF.

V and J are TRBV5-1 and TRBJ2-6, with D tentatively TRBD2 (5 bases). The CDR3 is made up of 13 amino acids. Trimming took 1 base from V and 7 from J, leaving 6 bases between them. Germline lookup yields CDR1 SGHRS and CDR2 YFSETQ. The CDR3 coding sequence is TGCGCCAGCAGCTTGCGGGGAGCCAACGTCCTGACTTTC. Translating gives CASSLRGANVLTF.

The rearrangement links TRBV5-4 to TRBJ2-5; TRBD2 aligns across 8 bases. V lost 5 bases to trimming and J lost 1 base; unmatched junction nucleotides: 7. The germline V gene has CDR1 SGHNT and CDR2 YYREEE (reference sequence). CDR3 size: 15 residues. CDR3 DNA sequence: TGTGCCAGCAGTTCGGGGACTAGACCCCAAGAGACCCAGTACTTC. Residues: CASSSGTRPQETQYF.

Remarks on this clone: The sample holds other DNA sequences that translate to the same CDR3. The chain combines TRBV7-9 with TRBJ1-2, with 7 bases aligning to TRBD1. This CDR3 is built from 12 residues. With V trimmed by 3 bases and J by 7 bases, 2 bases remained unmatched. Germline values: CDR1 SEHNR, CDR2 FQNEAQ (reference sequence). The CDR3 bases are TGTGCCAGCAGCTTCAACAGGGGTGGCTACACCTTC. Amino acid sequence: CASSFNRGGYTF.

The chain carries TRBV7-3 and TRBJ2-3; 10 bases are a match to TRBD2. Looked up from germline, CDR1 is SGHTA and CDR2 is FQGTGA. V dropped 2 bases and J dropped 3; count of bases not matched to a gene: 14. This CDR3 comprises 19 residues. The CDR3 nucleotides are TGTGCCAGCAGCTTAGGTCAACGAGGGCTAGCGGGGGTGACAGATACGCAGTATTTT. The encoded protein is CASSLGQRGLAGVTDTQYF.

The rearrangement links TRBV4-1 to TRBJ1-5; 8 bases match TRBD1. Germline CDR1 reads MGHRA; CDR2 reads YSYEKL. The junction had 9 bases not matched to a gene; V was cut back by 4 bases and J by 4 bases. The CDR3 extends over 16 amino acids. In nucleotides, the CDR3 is TGCGCCAGCAGCCCACCCCACCGGGACAGGAATCAGCCCCAGCATTTT. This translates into CASSPPHRDRNQPQHF.

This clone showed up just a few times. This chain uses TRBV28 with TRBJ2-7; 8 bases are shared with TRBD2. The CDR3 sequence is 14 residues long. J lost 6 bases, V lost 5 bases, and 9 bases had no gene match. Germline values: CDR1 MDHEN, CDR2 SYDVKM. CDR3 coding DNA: TGTGCCAGCAGTCCCCCCCGGGGGGGCCGCGAGCAGTACTTC. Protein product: CASSPPRGGREQYF.

CDR3 in amino acids: CASSEQEGTEAFF. Written as DNA, the CDR3 is TGCGCCAGCAGCGAACAGGAGGGCACTGAAGCTTTCTTT. The chain couples TRBV5-1 to TRBJ1-1, with a tentative D call TRBD1 (5 bases). This CDR3 has 13 amino acids. The ends were cut back, 4 bases at V and 4 bases at J, with 11 bases in the middle. Germline CDR1 SGHRS, CDR2 YFSETQ.

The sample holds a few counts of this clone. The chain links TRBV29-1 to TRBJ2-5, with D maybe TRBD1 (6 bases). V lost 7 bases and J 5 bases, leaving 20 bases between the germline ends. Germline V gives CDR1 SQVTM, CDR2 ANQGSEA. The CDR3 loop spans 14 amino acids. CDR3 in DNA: TGCAGCGCACCAGAAGGGGGACCTCCGGAGACCCAGTACTTC. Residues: CSAPEGGPPETQYF.

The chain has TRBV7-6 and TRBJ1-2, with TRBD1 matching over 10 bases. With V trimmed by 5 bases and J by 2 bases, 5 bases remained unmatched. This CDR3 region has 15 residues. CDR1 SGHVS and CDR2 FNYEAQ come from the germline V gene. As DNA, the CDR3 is TGTGCCAGCAGCCCCTCGGGACAGGGGAACTATGGCTACACCTTC. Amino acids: CASSPSGQGNYGYTF.

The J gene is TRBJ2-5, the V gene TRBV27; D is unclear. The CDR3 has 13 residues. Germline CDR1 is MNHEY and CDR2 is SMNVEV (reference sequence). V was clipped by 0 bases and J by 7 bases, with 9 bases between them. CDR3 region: CASSLSEWGTQYF. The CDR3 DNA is TGTGCCAGCAGTTTATCGGAGTGGGGGACCCAGTACTTC.

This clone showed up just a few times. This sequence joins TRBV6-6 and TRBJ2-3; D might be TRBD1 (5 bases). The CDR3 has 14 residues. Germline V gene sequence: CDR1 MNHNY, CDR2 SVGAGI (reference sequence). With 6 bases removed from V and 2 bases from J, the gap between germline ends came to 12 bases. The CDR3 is CASRGGHDTDTQYF. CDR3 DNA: TGTGCCAGCAGGGGTGGACATGACACAGATACGCAGTATTTT.

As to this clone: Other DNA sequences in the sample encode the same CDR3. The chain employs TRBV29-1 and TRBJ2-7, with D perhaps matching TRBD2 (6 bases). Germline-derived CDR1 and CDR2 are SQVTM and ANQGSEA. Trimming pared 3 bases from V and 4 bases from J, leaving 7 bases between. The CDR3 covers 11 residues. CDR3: CSVDGGYEQYF. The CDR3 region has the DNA TGCAGCGTTGATGGGGGGTACGAGCAGTACTTC.

In DNA form, the CDR3 reads TGCAGCGGGGCCCCGGGACTAGCTGATACGCAGTATTTT. This translates into CSGAPGLADTQYF. This chain links TRBV29-1 with TRBJ2-3; 9 nucleotides align to TRBD2. V gave up 7 bases and J gave up 6 bases; unmatched junction bases: 8. Germline V gives CDR1 SQVTM, CDR2 ANQGSEA. This CDR3 comprises 13 residues.